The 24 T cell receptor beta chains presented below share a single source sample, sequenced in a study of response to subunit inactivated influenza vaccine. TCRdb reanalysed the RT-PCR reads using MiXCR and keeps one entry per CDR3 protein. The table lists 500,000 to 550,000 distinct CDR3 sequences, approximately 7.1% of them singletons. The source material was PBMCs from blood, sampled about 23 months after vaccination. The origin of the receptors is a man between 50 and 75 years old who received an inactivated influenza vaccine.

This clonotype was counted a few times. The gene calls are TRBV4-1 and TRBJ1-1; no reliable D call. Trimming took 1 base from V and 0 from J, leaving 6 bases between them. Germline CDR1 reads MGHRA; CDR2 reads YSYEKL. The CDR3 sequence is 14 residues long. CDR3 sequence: CASSQAGMNTEAFF. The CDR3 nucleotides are TGCGCCAGCAGCCAAGCTGGCATGAACACTGAAGCTTTCTTT.

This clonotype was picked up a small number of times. CDR3 residues: CATSVGQISTDTQYF. The DNA for the CDR3 is TGTGCCACCTCCGTAGGACAAATAAGCACAGATACGCAGTATTTT. The gene calls are TRBV15 and TRBJ2-3; D perhaps matches TRBD1 (5 bases). Trimming cost V 8 bases and J 0 bases, with 15 bases left between them. The CDR3 length is 15 residues. The germline V gene has CDR1 LNHNV and CDR2 YYDKDF (reference sequence).

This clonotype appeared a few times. The CDR3 DNA reads TGTGCCAGCAGTTCGAGGCAGGGAGGCTACACCTTC. Translating it yields CASSSRQGGYTF. The chain employs TRBV28 and TRBJ1-2, with a possible D match to TRBD1 (5 bases). The CDR3 consists of 12 residues. Germline V gene data show CDR1 as MDHEN and CDR2 as SYDVKM. V was clipped by 4 bases and J by 8 bases, with 11 bases between them.

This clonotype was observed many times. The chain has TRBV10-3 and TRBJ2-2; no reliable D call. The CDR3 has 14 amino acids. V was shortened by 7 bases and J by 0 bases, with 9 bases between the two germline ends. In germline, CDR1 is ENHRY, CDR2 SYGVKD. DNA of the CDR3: TGTGCCATCACAGCCGGAACGAACACCGGGGAGCTGTTTTTT. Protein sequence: CAITAGTNTGELFF.

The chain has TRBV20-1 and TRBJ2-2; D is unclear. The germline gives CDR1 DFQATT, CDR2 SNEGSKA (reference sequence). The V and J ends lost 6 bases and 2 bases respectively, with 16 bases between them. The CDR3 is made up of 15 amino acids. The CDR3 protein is CSAPDRTANTGELFF. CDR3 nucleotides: TGCAGTGCCCCCGACCGGACCGCTAACACCGGGGAGCTGTTTTTT.

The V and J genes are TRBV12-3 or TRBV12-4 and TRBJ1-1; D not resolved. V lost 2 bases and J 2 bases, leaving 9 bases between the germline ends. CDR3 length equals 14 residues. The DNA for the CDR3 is TGTGCCAGCAGTTTATTCTCGGTAAACACTGAAGCTTTCTTT. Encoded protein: CASSLFSVNTEAFF.

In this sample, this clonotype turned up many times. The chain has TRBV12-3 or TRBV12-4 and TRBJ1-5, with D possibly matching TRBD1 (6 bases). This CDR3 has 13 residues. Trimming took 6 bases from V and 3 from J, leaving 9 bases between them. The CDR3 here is CASSRDINQPQHF. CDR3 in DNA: TGTGCCAGCAGCCGGGACATCAATCAGCCCCAGCATTTT.

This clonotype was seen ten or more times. The CDR3 protein is CASSQVGAATDTQYF. The CDR3 DNA reads TGCGCCAGCAGCCAAGTTGGGGCAGCCACAGATACGCAGTATTTT. This sequence joins TRBV4-3 and TRBJ2-3; TRBD1 is a possible D gene (5 bases). Germline V gene sequence: CDR1 LGHNA, CDR2 YSLEER. Trimming cost V 1 base and J 2 bases, with 10 bases left between them. This CDR3 comprises 15 residues.

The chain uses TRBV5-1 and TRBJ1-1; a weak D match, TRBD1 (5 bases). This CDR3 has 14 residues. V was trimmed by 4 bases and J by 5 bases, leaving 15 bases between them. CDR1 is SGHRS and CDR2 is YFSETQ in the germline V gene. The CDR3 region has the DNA TGCGCCAGCAGCCAACCTCACGGGGGAACTGAAGCTTTCTTT. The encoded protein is CASSQPHGGTEAFF.

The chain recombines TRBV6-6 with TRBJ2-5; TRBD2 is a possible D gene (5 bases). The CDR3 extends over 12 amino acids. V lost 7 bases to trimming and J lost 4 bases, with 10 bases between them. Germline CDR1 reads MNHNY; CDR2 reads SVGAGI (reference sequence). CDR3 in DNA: TGTGCCAGCAACGTGGCGGGAGAGACCCAGTACTTC. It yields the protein CASNVAGETQYF.

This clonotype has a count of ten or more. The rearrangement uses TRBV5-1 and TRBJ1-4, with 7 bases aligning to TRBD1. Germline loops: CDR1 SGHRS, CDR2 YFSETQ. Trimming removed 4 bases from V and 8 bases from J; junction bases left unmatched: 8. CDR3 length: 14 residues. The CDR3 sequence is CASSPGTVREKLFF. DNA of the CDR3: TGCGCCAGCAGCCCCGGGACAGTACGCGAAAAACTGTTTTTT.

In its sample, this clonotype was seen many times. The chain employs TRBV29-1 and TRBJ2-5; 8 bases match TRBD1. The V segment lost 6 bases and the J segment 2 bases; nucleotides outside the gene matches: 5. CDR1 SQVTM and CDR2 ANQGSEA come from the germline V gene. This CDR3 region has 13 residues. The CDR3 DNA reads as TGCAGCGTGACAGGGGAGAGACAAGAGACCCAGTACTTC. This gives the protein CSVTGERQETQYF.

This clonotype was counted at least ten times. The CDR3 coding sequence is TGTGCCAGCAGCCAAGTTGGACAGGGGTCGCACCGGGAGCTGTTTTTT. This gives the protein CASSQVGQGSHRELFF. The chain has TRBV4-2 and TRBJ2-2; 9 bases fit TRBD1. The CDR3 covers 16 residues. V gave up 1 base and J gave up 9 bases; unmatched junction bases: 9. Germline V gene lookup returns CDR1 LGHNA and CDR2 YNFKEQ.

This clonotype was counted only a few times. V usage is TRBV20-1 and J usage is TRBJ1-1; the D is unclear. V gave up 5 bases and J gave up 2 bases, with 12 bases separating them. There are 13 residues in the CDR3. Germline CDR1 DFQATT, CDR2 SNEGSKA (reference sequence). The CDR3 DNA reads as TGCAGTGCTCTGTCCGGCAGAAACACTGAAGCTTTCTTT. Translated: CSALSGRNTEAFF.

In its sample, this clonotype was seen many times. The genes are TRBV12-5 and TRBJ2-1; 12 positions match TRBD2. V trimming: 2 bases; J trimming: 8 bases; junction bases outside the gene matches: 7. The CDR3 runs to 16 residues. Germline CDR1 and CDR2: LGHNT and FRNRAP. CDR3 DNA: TGTGCTAGTGGTTTGAAGACTAGCGGGAGAAGACATGAGCAGTTCTTC. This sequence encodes CASGLKTSGRRHEQFF.

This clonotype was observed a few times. For the CDR3, the DNA is TGTGCCACCAGTGATCCCTTGGAAATCAATCAGCCCCAGCATTTT. Translated, it gives CATSDPLEINQPQHF. This chain joins TRBV24-1 and TRBJ1-5; no firm D call. CDR1 and CDR2 (germline): KGHDR, SFDVKD. The CDR3 has 15 amino acids. Between the trimmed V and J ends, which lost 3 bases and 3 bases, there was a span of 11 bases.

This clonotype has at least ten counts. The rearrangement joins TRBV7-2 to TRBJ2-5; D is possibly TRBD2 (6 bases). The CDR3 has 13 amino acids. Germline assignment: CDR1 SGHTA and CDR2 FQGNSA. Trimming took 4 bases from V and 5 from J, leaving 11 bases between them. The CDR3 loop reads CASSWSEGETQYF. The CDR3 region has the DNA TGTGCCAGCAGCTGGTCGGAGGGGGAGACCCAGTACTTC.

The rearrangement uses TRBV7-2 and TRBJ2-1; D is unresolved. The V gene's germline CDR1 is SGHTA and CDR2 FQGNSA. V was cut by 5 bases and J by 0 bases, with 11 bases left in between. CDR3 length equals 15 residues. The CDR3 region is CASSGRPSSYNEQFF. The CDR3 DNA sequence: TGTGCCAGCAGCGGAAGACCGAGCTCCTACAATGAGCAGTTCTTC.

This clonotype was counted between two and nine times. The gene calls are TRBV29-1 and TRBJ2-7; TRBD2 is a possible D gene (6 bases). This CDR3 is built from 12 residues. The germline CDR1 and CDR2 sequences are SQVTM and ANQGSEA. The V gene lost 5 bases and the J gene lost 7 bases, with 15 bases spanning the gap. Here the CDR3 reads CSVQKGRGEQYF. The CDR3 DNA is TGCAGCGTTCAAAAGGGCCGGGGGGAGCAGTACTTC.

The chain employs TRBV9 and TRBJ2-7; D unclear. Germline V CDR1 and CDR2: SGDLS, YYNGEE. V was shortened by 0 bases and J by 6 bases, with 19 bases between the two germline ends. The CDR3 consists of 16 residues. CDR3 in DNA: TGTGCCAGCAGCGTAGTACCCGAATCAGGTGCAGGCGAGCAGTACTTC. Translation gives CASSVVPESGAGEQYF.

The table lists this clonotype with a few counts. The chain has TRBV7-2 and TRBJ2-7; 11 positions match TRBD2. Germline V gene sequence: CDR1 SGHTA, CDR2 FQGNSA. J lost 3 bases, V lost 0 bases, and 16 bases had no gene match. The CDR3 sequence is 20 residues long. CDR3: CASSLASGTSGRYKDYEQYF. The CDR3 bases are TGTGCCAGCAGCTTAGCGTCGGGTACTAGCGGGAGATATAAGGACTACGAGCAGTACTTC.

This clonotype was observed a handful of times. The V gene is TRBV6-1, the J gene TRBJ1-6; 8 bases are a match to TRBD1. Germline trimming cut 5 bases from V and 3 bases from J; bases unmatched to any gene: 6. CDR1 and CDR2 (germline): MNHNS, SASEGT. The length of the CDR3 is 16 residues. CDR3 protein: CASSTAGQVYNSPLHF. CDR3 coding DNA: TGTGCCAGCAGTACAGCGGGACAGGTCTATAATTCACCCCTCCACTTT.

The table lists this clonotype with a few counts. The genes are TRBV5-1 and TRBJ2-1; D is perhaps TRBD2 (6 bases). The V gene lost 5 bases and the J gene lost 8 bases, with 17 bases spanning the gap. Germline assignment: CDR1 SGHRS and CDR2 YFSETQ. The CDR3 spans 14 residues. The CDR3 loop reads CASSYGPTGDEQFF. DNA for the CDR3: TGCGCCAGCAGTTACGGACCTACGGGGGATGAGCAGTTCTTC.

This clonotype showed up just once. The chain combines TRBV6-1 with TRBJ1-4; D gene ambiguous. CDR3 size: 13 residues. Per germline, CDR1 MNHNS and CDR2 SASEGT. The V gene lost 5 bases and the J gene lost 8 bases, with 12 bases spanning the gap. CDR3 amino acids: CASSRTLKEKLFF. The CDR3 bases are TGTGCCAGCAGTAGGACCTTGAAGGAAAAACTGTTTTTT.